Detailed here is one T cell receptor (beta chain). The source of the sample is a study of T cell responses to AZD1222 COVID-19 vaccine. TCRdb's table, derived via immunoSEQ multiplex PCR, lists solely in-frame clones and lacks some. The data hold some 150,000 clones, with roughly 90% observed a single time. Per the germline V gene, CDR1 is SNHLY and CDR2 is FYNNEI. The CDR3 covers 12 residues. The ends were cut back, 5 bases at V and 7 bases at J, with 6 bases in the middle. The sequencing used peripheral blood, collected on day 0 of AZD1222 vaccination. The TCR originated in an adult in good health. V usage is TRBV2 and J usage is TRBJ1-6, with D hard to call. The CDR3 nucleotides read TGTGCCAGCAGTCCGGACAATTCACCCCTCCACTTT. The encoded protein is CASSPDNSPLHF.